This TCR beta chain derives from a study of blood T cell repertoires in COVID-19. Turning to the study itself: Samples of COVID-19 (acute and convalescent) were obtained from the United States, Italy and Spain. Sample material is recorded as cDNA or gDNA derived from T cells, B-cell-depleted T cells, or PBMCs.

Produced via immunoSEQ multiplex PCR; TCRdb's table is partial and in-frame only. The data contain about 240,000 clones, about 86% of them singletons. Looked up from germline, CDR1 is MNHNS and CDR2 is SASEGT. Trimming shortened V by 3 bases and J by 1 base, and 7 bases separated the two germline ends. The CDR3 sequence is 13 residues long. Participants spanned ages about 18 to 90 years and resided in roughly 26 US areas. This TCR derives from a woman in her 40s with acute COVID-19. Sequencing input: PBMCs or T cells enriched from blood (not recorded which). This chain links TRBV6-1 with TRBJ2-7, with D hard to call. Written as DNA, the CDR3 is TGTGCCAGCAGTGATGTCCAGTCCTACGAGCAGTACTTC. Amino acids: CASSDVQSYEQYF.